This T cell receptor beta chain originates from a study of blood T cell repertoires in COVID-19. Study-level background: T cells, B-cell-depleted T cells, or PBMCs supplied cDNA or gDNA.

Germline CDR1 is MDHEN and CDR2 is SYDVKM. The length of the CDR3 is 19 residues. The trim removed 4 bases at V and 5 bases at J, leaving 20 bases unmatched. Original handling: Researchers report that nucleated cell counts were estimated from reference gene primer amplification. Profiled with immunoSEQ multiplex PCR; TCRdb holds only in-frame clones, not every one. V and J calls and clone size are given by that table; D and trimming were obtained from the DNA. The table has about 210,000 clones, more than 85% seen once. The sequence derives from a man between 35 and 55 years old with acute or convalescent COVID-19. This chain uses TRBV28 with TRBJ2-1; 7 bases match TRBD2. The sample taken for sequencing was peripheral blood. The CDR3 loop is CASSYLPLLAGRADNEQFF. CDR3 nucleotides: TGTGCCAGCAGTTATTTGCCTCTGCTTGCGGGGAGGGCCGACAATGAGCAGTTCTTC.